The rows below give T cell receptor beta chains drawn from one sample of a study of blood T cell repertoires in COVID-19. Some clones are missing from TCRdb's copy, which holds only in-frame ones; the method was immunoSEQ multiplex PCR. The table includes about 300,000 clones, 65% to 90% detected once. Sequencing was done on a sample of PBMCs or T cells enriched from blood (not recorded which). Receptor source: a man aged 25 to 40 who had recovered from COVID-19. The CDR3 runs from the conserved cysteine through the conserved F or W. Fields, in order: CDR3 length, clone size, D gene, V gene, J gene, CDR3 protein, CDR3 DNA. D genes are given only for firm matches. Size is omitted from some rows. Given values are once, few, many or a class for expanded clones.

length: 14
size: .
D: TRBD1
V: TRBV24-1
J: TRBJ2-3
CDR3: CATSDPGQADTQYF
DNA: TGTGCCACCAGTGATCCGGGACAGGCGGATACGCAGTATTTT

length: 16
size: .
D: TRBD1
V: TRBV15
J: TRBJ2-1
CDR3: CATSRVGTGVYNEQFF
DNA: TGTGCCACCAGCAGAGTAGGGACAGGGGTCTACAATGAGCAGTTCTTC

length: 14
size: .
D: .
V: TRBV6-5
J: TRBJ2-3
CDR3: CASSLNRGTDTQYF
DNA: TGTGCCAGCAGTTTAAACCGGGGGACAGATACGCAGTATTTT

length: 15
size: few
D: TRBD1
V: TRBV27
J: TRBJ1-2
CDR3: CASSSGQGANYGYTF
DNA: TGTGCCAGCAGCAGTGGACAGGGGGCGAACTATGGCTACACCTTC

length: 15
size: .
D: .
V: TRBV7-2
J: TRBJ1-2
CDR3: CASSLRDIANYGYTF
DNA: TGTGCCAGCAGCTTACGGGACATTGCTAACTATGGCTACACCTTC

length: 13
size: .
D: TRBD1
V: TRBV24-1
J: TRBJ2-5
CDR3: CATSTGGRETQYF
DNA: TGTGCCACCAGTACAGGGGGCCGGGAGACCCAGTACTTC

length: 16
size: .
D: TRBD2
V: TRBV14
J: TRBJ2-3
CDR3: CASSNWAGGPADTQYF
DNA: TGTGCCAGCAGCAATTGGGCGGGGGGGCCCGCAGATACGCAGTATTTT

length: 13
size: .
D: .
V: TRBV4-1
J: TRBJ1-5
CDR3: CASSQSESQPQHF
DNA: TGCGCCAGCAGCCAAAGCGAATCTCAGCCCCAGCATTTT

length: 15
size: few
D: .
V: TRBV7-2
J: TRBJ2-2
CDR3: CASSQRTPNTGELFF
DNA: TGTGCCAGCAGCCAACGTACACCGAACACCGGGGAGCTGTTTTTT

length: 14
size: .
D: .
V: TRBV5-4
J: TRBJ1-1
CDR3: CATTERQMNTEAFF
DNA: TGTGCCACCACCGAGCGACAGATGAACACTGAAGCTTTCTTT

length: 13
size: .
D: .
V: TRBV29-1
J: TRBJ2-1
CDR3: CSVVGRVYNEQFF
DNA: TGCAGCGTTGTCGGGAGAGTCTACAATGAGCAGTTCTTC

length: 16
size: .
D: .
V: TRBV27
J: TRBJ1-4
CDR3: CASSPGLAIPNEKLFF
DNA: TGTGCCAGCAGTCCGGGACTGGCCATTCCTAATGAAAAACTGTTTTTT

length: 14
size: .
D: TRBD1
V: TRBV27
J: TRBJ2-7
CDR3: CASREGQGFHEQYF
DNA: TGTGCCAGCCGGGAGGGACAGGGGTTCCACGAGCAGTACTTC

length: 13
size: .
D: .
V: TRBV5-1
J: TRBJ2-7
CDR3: CASSAPGAYEQYF
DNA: TGCGCCAGCTCGGCACCGGGAGCCTACGAGCAGTACTTC

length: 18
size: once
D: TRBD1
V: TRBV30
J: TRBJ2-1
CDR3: CAWSVLWTGVLLTHEQFF
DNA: TGTGCCTGGAGTGTACTCTGGACAGGGGTACTCCTCACTCATGAGCAGTTCTTC

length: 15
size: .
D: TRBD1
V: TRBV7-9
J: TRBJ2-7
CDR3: CASSGEGQGAYEQYF
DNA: TGTGCCAGCAGCGGAGAGGGACAGGGCGCCTACGAGCAGTACTTC

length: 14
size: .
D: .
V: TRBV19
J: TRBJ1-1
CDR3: CASSIRGRDTEAFF
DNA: TGTGCCAGTAGTATTAGGGGGAGGGACACTGAAGCTTTCTTT

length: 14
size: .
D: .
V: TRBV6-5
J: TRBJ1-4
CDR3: CASRRQGGGEKLFF
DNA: TGTGCCAGCAGACGCCAGGGAGGTGGTGAAAAACTGTTTTTT

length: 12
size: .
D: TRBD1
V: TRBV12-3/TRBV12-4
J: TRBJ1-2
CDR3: CASSRTGYGYTF
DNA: TGTGCCAGCAGTAGGACAGGGTATGGCTACACCTTC

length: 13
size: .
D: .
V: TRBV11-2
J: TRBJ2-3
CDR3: CASSQTGVYTQYF
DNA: TGTGCCAGCAGTCAGACTGGCGTTTATACGCAGTATTTT

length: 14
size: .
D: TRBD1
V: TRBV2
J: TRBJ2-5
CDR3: CASRMTGKSETQYF
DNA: TGTGCCAGCAGGATGACAGGGAAATCGGAGACCCAGTACTTC

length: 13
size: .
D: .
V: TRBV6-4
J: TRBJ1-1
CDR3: CASSDIPGMEAFF
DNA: TGTGCCAGCAGTGACATCCCCGGGATGGAGGCTTTCTTT

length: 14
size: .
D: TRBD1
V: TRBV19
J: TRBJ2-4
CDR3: CASSPGQSKNIQYF
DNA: TGTGCCAGTAGTCCGGGACAGTCAAAAAACATTCAGTACTTC

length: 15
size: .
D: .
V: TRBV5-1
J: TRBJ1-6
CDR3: CASSLDGGSNSPLHF
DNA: TGCGCCAGCAGCTTGGACGGGGGTAGTAATTCACCCCTCCACTTT

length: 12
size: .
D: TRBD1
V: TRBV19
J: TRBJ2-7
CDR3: CASRDRGPEQYF
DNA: TGTGCCAGCCGGGACAGGGGACCCGAGCAGTACTTC

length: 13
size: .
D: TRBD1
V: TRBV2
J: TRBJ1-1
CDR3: CASSDYRGTEAFF
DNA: TGTGCCAGCAGTGATTACAGGGGAACTGAAGCTTTCTTT

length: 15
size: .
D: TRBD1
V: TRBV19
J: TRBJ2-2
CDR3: CASSRDREFNGELFF
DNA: TGTGCCAGTAGTAGGGACAGGGAATTTAACGGGGAGCTGTTTTTT

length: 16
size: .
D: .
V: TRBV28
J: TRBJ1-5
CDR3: CASTGLAGALNQPQHF
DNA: TGTGCCAGCACCGGGCTGGCAGGGGCCCTCAATCAGCCCCAGCATTTT

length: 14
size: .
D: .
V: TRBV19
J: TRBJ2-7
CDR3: CASSNQGLGYEQYF
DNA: TGTGCCAGTAGTAACCAGGGACTGGGCTACGAGCAGTACTTC

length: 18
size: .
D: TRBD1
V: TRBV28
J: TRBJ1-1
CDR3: CASRPRLGTGGRNTEAFF
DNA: TGTGCCAGCAGGCCCCGTCTCGGGACAGGGGGCCGGAACACTGAAGCTTTCTTT

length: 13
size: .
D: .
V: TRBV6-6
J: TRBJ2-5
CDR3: CASSSRREETQYF
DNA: TGTGCCAGTAGCTCCCGGCGGGAAGAGACCCAGTACTTC

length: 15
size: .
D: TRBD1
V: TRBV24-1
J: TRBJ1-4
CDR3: CATSDPGGGREKLFF
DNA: TGTGCCACCAGTGATCCCGGAGGGGGCCGGGAAAAACTGTTTTTT

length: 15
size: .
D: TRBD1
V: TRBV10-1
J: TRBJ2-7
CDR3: CASSVLDRGRYEQYF
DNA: TGCGCCAGCAGTGTTCTGGACAGGGGGCGGTACGAGCAGTACTTC

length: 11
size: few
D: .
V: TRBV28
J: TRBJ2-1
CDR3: CASSLGAWPFF
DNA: TGTGCCAGCAGTTTAGGGGCCTGGCCGTTCTTC

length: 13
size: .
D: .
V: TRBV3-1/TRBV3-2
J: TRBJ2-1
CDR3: CASSYRAYNEQFF
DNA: TGTGCCAGCAGCTACAGGGCCTACAATGAGCAGTTCTTC

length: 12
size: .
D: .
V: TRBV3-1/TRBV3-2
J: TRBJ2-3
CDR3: CASSQDLGAQYF
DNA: TGTGCCAGCAGCCAAGATTTAGGGGCGCAGTATTTT

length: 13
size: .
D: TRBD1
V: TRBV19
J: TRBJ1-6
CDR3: CASSDRVDSPLHF
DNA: TGTGCCAGCAGTGACAGGGTTGATTCACCCCTCCACTTT

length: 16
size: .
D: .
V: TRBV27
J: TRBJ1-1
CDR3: CASSGGAGNRNTEAFF
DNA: TGTGCCAGCAGCGGCGGGGCAGGCAACCGGAACACTGAAGCTTTCTTT

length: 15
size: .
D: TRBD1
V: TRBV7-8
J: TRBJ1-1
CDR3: CASSLAGTVNTEAFF
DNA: TGTGCCAGCAGCTTAGCCGGGACAGTGAACACTGAAGCTTTCTTT

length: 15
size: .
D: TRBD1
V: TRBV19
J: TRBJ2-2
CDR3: CATRRDRGPSGELFF
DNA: TGTGCCACCAGGCGGGACAGGGGGCCTAGCGGGGAGCTGTTTTTT

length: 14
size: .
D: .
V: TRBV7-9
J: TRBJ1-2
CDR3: CASSQDSWMGGYTF
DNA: TGTGCCAGCAGCCAGGACAGCTGGATGGGCGGCTACACCTTC

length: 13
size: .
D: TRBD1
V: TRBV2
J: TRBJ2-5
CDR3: CATARDSQETQYF
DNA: TGTGCCACCGCCCGGGACAGTCAAGAGACCCAGTACTTC

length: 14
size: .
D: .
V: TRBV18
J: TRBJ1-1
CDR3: CASSPSTGDTEAFF
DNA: TGTGCCAGCTCACCTTCGACGGGGGACACTGAAGCTTTCTTT

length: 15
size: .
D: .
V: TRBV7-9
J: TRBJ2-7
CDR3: CASSLAAVSSYEQYF
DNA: TGTGCCAGCAGCTTAGCAGCCGTTTCCTCCTACGAGCAGTACTTC

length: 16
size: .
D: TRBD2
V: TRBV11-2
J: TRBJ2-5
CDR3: CASSSGLAGGQETQYF
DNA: TGTGCCAGCAGCTCAGGACTAGCGGGAGGGCAAGAGACCCAGTACTTC

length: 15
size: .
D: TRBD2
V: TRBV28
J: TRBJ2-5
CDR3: CASSSGGGGIETQYF
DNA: TGTGCCAGCAGTTCCGGGGGGGGAGGGATCGAGACCCAGTACTTC

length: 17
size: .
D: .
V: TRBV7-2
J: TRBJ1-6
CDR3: CASSKRGPQGGYSPLHF
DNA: TGTGCCAGCAGCAAAAGGGGACCTCAAGGGGGATATTCACCCCTCCACTTT

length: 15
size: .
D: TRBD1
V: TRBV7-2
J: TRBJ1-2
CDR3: CASSLGTGLASGYTF
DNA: TGTGCCAGCAGCTTAGGGACAGGGCTGGCGAGTGGCTACACCTTC

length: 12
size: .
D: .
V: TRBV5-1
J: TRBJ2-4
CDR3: CASRGLGSVQYF
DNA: TGCGCCAGCAGAGGGTTGGGGAGCGTTCAGTACTTC

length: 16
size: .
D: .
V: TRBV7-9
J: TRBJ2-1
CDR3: CASSLSPGSSYNEQFF
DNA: TGTGCCAGCAGCCTATCTCCGGGAAGCTCCTACAATGAGCAGTTCTTC

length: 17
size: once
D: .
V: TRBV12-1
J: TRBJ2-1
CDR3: CASRKRGASSIRNEQFF
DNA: TGTGCCAGCAGAAAGCGGGGGGCCAGTTCAATAAGGAATGAGCAGTTCTTC

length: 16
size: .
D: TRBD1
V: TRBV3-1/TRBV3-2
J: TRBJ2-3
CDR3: CASSTRRGQGTDTQYF
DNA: TGTGCCAGCAGCACAAGAAGGGGACAGGGGACAGATACGCAGTATTTT

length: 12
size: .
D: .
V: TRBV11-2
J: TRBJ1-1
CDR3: CASSSLGAEAFF
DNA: TGTGCCAGCAGCTCGTTGGGCGCTGAAGCTTTCTTT

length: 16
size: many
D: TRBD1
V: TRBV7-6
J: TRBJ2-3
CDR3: CASSLGQGRGTDTQYF
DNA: TGTGCCAGCAGCTTGGGACAGGGCCGAGGGACAGATACGCAGTATTTT

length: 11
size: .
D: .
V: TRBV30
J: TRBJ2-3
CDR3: CAWTGSDTQYF
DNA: TGTGCCTGGACAGGGTCAGATACGCAGTATTTT

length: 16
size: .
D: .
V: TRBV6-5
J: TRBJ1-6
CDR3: CASSLDRSSYNSPLHF
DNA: TGTGCCAGCAGTTTAGACAGGAGCTCCTATAATTCACCCCTCCACTTT

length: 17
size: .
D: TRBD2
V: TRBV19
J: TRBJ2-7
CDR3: CASSGGGTSGPYYEQYF
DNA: TGTGCCAGTAGTGGGGGGGGCACTAGCGGGCCATACTACGAGCAGTACTTC

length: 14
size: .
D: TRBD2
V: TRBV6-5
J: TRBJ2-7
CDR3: CASSSGLAVYEQYF
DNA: TGTGCCAGCAGCAGTGGACTAGCGGTTTACGAGCAGTACTTC

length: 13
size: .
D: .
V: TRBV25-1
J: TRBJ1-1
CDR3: CASRVLRETEAFF
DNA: TGTGCCAGCAGGGTACTGAGGGAAACTGAAGCTTTCTTT

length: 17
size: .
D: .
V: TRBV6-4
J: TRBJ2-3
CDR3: CASSDGGANLEADTQYF
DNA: TGTGCCAGCAGTGACGGTGGGGCCAACCTGGAAGCAGATACGCAGTATTTT